The following is a T cell receptor beta chain sequence with its context. This record comes from a study of blood T cell repertoires in COVID-19. Overall study: Donors in the United States, Italy and Spain gave samples during acute or convalescent COVID-19. Nucleic acid was either cDNA or gDNA, and it came from T cells, B-cell-depleted T cells, or PBMCs.

The germline V and J ends were trimmed by 5 bases and 0 bases, with 16 bases remaining between them. Germline loops: CDR1 SGHAT, CDR2 FQNNGV. The CDR3 runs 16 residues. Original processing methods: Amplification of reference gene primers provided the estimated nucleated cell counts. Method: immunoSEQ multiplex PCR; TCRdb's copy keeps in-frame clones and lacks some. V, J and clone size reflect that table, while D and trimming were determined from the DNA. The table includes approximately 190,000 clones, around 86% detected once. The source of this sequence is a woman in her thirties or forties with acute or convalescent COVID-19. Sequencing input: peripheral blood. This sequence joins TRBV11-2 and TRBJ1-1, with D maybe TRBD1 (6 bases). The CDR3 is CASSPRDGGLNTEAFF. Here the CDR3 DNA reads TGTGCCAGCAGCCCTAGAGACGGGGGGCTGAACACTGAAGCTTTCTTT.